A selection of T cell receptor beta chains follows, all from one sample in a study of cytomegalovirus exposure and HLA in healthy donors. TCRdb's table, derived via immunoSEQ multiplex PCR, lists solely in-frame clones and lacks some. The repertoire includes 150,000 to 200,000 clones, less than 85% of them detected once, and about 4.5% sits in the top ten. The specimen sequenced was PBMCs. These receptors were collected from a middle-aged man in good health and CMV-seronegative. CDR3s include the opening cysteine and the closing phenylalanine or tryptophan. The order of the fields is V gene, J gene, D gene, clone size, CDR3 DNA, CDR3 protein. The D gene is left open where the match is weak. Clone size is stated in some rows and not others, as once, few, many or a class when expanded.

TRBV27	TRBJ1-2	TRBD1	.	TGTGCCAGCAGTTTAGGGGGGACAGCGGGCTACACCTTC	CASSLGGTAGYTF
TRBV7-2	TRBJ1-6	.	.	TGTGCCAGCAGCCCGGACGGGGGAAATTCACCCCTCCACTTT	CASSPDGGNSPLHF
TRBV7-2	TRBJ2-3	TRBD2	.	TGTGCCAGCAGCAATAGCGGGGTCACAGATACGCAGTATTTT	CASSNSGVTDTQYF
TRBV6-1	TRBJ2-7	.	.	TGTGCCAGCAGTGACGGGGGAAACTACGAGCAGTACTTC	CASSDGGNYEQYF
TRBV9	TRBJ2-1	TRBD2	.	TGTGCCAGCAGCGTAGGACTAGCGGGCCCCGGCTCCTACAATGAGCAGTTCTTC	CASSVGLAGPGSYNEQFF
TRBV19	TRBJ2-3	.	.	TGTGCCAGTAGTATGGGCAGCCCTAGCACAGATACGCAGTATTTT	CASSMGSPSTDTQYF
TRBV5-1	TRBJ2-1	TRBD1	.	TGCGCCAGCAGCTTGGTACAGGGGAATGAGCAGTTCTTC	CASSLVQGNEQFF
TRBV18	TRBJ1-6	.	.	TGTGCCAGCTCGCTGGACACGCATAATTCACCCCTCCACTTT	CASSLDTHNSPLHF
TRBV18	TRBJ2-1	TRBD1	.	TGTGCCAGCTCACCACGGGGACAGGGGAATGAGCAGTTCTTC	CASSPRGQGNEQFF
TRBV6-5	TRBJ1-1	TRBD1	once	TGTGCCAGCAGACCCGGGACAGTGAACACTGAAGCTTTCTTT	CASRPGTVNTEAFF
TRBV6-6	TRBJ1-1	.	.	TGTGCCAGCAGTGGAGAGAAAGGGGCGACTGAAGCTTTCTTT	CASSGEKGATEAFF
TRBV4-3	TRBJ2-7	.	.	TGCGCCAGCAGCCCCTGGGGGGGCGGATCCTACGAGCAGTACTTC	CASSPWGGGSYEQYF
TRBV25-1	TRBJ1-1	TRBD1	.	TGTGCCAGCAGTACCAAACAGGGGGCGCGCTCTGAAGCTTTCTTT	CASSTKQGARSEAFF
TRBV30	TRBJ2-7	TRBD1	.	TGTGCCTGGAACGCCGGGACAGGGGACTACGAGCAGTACTTC	CAWNAGTGDYEQYF
TRBV13	TRBJ2-2	.	.	TGTGCCAGCAGCTTCGGGATTTCTAGCGGGGAGCTGTTTTTT	CASSFGISSGELFF
TRBV5-1	TRBJ2-7	.	.	TGCGCCAGCAGCCTTTGGGGACCGGGGGGCCCGTCGAGCGAGCAGTACTTC	CASSLWGPGGPSSEQYF
TRBV7-2	TRBJ2-5	.	.	TGTGCCAGCAGCTTCACGGGTGGGGGGAGGGAGACCCAGTACTTC	CASSFTGGGRETQYF
TRBV11-2	TRBJ2-3	.	.	TGTGCCAGCGGCAGCTTAGGAGGTTTATTTGGCCCAGATACGCAGTATTTT	CASGSLGGLFGPDTQYF
TRBV10-1	TRBJ2-3	TRBD2	.	TGCGCCAGCAGTGAGAACGGGGGGGTCACAGATACGCAGTATTTT	CASSENGGVTDTQYF
TRBV6-4	TRBJ2-2	.	.	TGTGCCAGCAGTCAAGAAGAGGTCGGGGAGCTGTTTTTT	CASSQEEVGELFF
TRBV11-1	TRBJ2-7	TRBD1	.	TGTGCCAGCAGCGTGACAGGGTTCCTCTCCTACGAGCAGTACTTC	CASSVTGFLSYEQYF
TRBV30	TRBJ2-3	TRBD2	.	TGTGCCTGGAGTGTACTCCTAGCGGGGGGGCCAGACGACACAGATACGCAGTATTTT	CAWSVLLAGGPDDTDTQYF
TRBV7-3	TRBJ2-4	TRBD1	.	TGTGCCAGCAGCTTAGCAGGGGGCGGGGACAAAAACATTCAGTACTTC	CASSLAGGGDKNIQYF
TRBV5-1	TRBJ1-2	TRBD1	.	TGCGCCAGCAGCTCCGGACAGGTCGGGGGCTACACCTTC	CASSSGQVGGYTF
TRBV7-9	TRBJ2-3	TRBD2	.	TGTGCCAGCGTGATAGCGGGGAGCACAGATACGCAGTATTTT	CASVIAGSTDTQYF
TRBV9	TRBJ2-3	.	.	TGTGCCAGCAGCGTGCGGGACGCCACAGATACGCAGTATTTT	CASSVRDATDTQYF
TRBV5-1	TRBJ1-4	.	.	TGCGCCAGCAGACTCGCCCCTCGTAATGAAAAACTGTTTTTT	CASRLAPRNEKLFF
TRBV23-1	TRBJ2-7	TRBD1	.	TGCGCCAGCAGTCAATCTCGCTTGACAGGGCAGTCCTACGAGCAGTACTTC	CASSQSRLTGQSYEQYF
TRBV7-2	TRBJ2-5	.	.	TGTGCCAGCAGCTTAGTAGTATGGGAGACCCAGTACTTC	CASSLVVWETQYF
TRBV5-1	TRBJ2-3	TRBD2	.	TGCGCCAGCAGCTTGACTAGCGGGGGTAGCACAGATACGCAGTATTTT	CASSLTSGGSTDTQYF
TRBV28	TRBJ2-3	TRBD2	few	TGTGCCAGCAGCACCCTGGGCGGGGGGGAAGATACGCAGTATTTT	CASSTLGGGEDTQYF
TRBV9	TRBJ2-2	.	.	TGTGCCAGCAGCGTAGCACCCGGGGGTCCGAACACCGGGGAGCTGTTTTTT	CASSVAPGGPNTGELFF
TRBV2	TRBJ2-5	TRBD2	once	TGTGCCAGCAGTGGGGGGGGACGGTCAGAGACCCAGTACTTC	CASSGGGRSETQYF
TRBV27	TRBJ1-2	TRBD1	.	TGTGCCAGCAGTCCCCGACAGGGGAAGAACTATGGCTACACCTTC	CASSPRQGKNYGYTF
TRBV27	TRBJ2-7	TRBD1	.	TGTGCCAGCAGTTTCGGGACAGCTCCCTACGAGCAGTACTTC	CASSFGTAPYEQYF
TRBV7-9	TRBJ2-7	TRBD2	.	TGTGCCAGCAGCCCAGCGGGGGGGCAACGCGAGCAGTACTTC	CASSPAGGQREQYF
TRBV9	TRBJ2-7	.	few	TGTGCCAGCAGCGTTCGCCAGGGTAACGAGCAGTACTTC	CASSVRQGNEQYF
TRBV5-4	TRBJ1-2	TRBD1	.	TGTGCCAGCAGCGCGGACAGGTTAGATGGCTACACCTTC	CASSADRLDGYTF
TRBV4-1	TRBJ1-4	.	.	TGCGCCAGCAGCCAAGTCAGGGAGGGGCATGAAAAACTGTTTTTT	CASSQVREGHEKLFF